Listed below are T cell receptor beta chains from one sample, sequenced in a study of cytomegalovirus exposure and HLA in healthy donors. Assay used: immunoSEQ multiplex PCR; TCRdb lists only in-frame clones, some missing. The sample contains about 210,000 clones, over 80% of which appear only once. The sequenced material came from PBMCs. The receptors here all came from a woman in her forties or fifties in good health and CMV-seropositive. The CDR3 runs from the conserved cysteine through the conserved F or W.

v_call	cdr3_aa
TRBV7-9	CASSQGLSTDTQYF
TRBV18	CASSPADRDHEQYF
TRBV13	CASSLTGQEGYEQYF
TRBV10-1	CASSEYASGGTDTQYF
TRBV5-1	CASSRTGNSGNTIYF
TRBV11-2	CASSLSTGWEQYF
TRBV10-3	CASQRGQGNEQYF
TRBV5-4	CASSLGGQDTEAFF
TRBV19	CASSLFAGTRNTEAFF
TRBV25-1	CASSEFTYEQYF
TRBV5-1	CASSWLGGNQPQHF
TRBV14	CASSQERSRGYSGNTIYF
TRBV5-1	CASRGAEGYTF
TRBV19	CATTGGNTGELFF
TRBV7-2	CASSFDRGNSPLHF
TRBV13	CASSLPALLSCPSYEQYF
TRBV5-8	CASSLEVGGNTEAFF
TRBV19	CASSIQGRLNTEAFF
TRBV7-3	CASSLGGGADTGELFF
TRBV13	CASSYQGAAEAFF
TRBV7-8	CASSFNRDTEAFF
TRBV4-1	CASSLTGASTDTQYF